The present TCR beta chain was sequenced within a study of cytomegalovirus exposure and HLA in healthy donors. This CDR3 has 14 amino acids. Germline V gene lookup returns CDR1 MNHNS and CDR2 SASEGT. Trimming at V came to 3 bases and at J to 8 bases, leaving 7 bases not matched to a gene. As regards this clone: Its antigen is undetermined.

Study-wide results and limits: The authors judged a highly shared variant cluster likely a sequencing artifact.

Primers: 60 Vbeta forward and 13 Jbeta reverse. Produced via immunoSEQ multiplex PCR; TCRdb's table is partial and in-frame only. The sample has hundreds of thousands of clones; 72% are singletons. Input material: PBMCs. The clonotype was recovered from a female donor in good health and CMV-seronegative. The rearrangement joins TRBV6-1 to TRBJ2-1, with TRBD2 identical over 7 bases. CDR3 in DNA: TGTGCCAGCAGTGACGCGGGAGCGGCATATGAGCAGTTCTTC. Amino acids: CASSDAGAAYEQFF.